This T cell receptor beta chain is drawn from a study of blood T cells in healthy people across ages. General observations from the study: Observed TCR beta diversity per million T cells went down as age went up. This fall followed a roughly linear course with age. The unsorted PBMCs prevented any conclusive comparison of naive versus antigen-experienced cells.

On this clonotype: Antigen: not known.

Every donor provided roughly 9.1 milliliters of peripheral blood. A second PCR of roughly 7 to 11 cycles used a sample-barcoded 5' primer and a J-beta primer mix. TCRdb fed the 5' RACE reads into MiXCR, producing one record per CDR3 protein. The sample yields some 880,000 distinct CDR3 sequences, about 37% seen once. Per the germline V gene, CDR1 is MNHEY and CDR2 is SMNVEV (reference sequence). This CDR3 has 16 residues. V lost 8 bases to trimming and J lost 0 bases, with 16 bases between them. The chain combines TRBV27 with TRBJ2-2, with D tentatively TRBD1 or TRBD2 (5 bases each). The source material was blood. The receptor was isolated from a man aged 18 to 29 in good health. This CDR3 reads CASAALGRSNTGELFF. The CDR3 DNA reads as TGTGCCAGCGCAGCCCTGGGACGGTCGAACACCGGGGAGCTGTTTTTT.